This T cell receptor beta chain was documented in a study of T cell repertoires in cytomegalovirus infection. Study at large: CMV epitopes, recently identified HLA-C-restricted and well-studied HLA-B-restricted, were used. From public TCR beta signatures came an indication of both CMV infection and matching HLA type. Study observations and caveats: Ex vivo responses were dominated by HLA-C-restricted CMV-specific TCR beta clonotypes.

This clonotype was found a few times. The antigen remains unidentified. This CDR3 is built from 16 residues. Losses at the gene ends were 2 bases for V and 0 bases for J; bases not matched to a gene: 4. TCRdb reprocessed the reads with MiXCR, giving one entry per CDR3 protein. Of about 52,000 distinct CDR3 sequences listed, less than 20% are singletons. The origin of this receptor is a human donor in good health (CMV status not recorded). Some clones in this sample may be carry-over from other donors' samples. V and J are TRBV12-3 or TRBV12-4 and TRBJ1-5; 7 bases map to TRBD1. This specimen consisted of CD8+ T cells from cultured PBMCs, obtained from culture after CMV antigen stimulation. CDR3 DNA sequence: TGTGCCAGCAGTTTATACGGGACAGATAGCAATCAGCCCCAGCATTTT. The encoded protein is CASSLYGTDSNQPQHF.